Listed below are T cell receptor beta chains from one sample, sequenced in a study of response to subunit inactivated influenza vaccine. Using its own MiXCR run on the RT-PCR reads, TCRdb lists one record per CDR3 protein. The sample records hundreds of thousands of distinct CDR3 sequences, about 14% being singletons. The source material was PBMCs from blood, sampled around 14 days before vaccination. Receptors were obtained from a man aged 50-59 years who received an inactivated influenza vaccine. Both conserved end residues are part of each CDR3. The order of the fields is J gene, D gene, V gene, clone size, CDR3 DNA, CDR3 protein. The D gene is left open where the match is weak. Some rows have no size entry. The others give once, few or many, or a class for an expanded clone.

>TRBJ2-7|.|TRBV20-1|.
TGCAGTGCTAGGGCAGGGTCGTACGAGCAGTACTTC
CSARAGSYEQYF
>TRBJ2-1|TRBD2|TRBV7-3|.
TGTGCCAGCAGCGCCGGGACTATTAACAATGAGCAGTTCTTC
CASSAGTINNEQFF
>TRBJ2-2|TRBD2|TRBV5-1|.
TGCGCCAGCAGCTCGGCGGGGGCCGGGGAGCTGTTTTTT
CASSSAGAGELFF
>TRBJ2-1|TRBD2|TRBV5-5|.
TGTGCCAGCAGCCCAAACCCATCGACTAGCGGGAAATGGCAGTTCTTC
CASSPNPSTSGKWQFF
>TRBJ2-1|TRBD1|TRBV4-2|few
TGTGCCAGCAGCCAAGATCCGAGACAGGGGACCTACAATGAGCAGTTCTTC
CASSQDPRQGTYNEQFF
>TRBJ2-3|TRBD2|TRBV15|few
TGTGCCACCAGCAGAGGGCTAGCGGGAGAAGCAGATACGCAGTATTTT
CATSRGLAGEADTQYF
>TRBJ2-1|.|TRBV29-1|.
TGCAGCGTTGACGTGGCGGGCCCTTACAATGAGCAGTTCTTC
CSVDVAGPYNEQFF
>TRBJ1-2|.|TRBV6-1|.
TGTGCCAGCAGTCCTAAACCGCCGGGTCATGCCTATGGCTACACCTTC
CASSPKPPGHAYGYTF
>TRBJ2-7|TRBD2|TRBV19|.
TGTGCCAGTAGTACCTCCGGGACTAGCGGACAAGGGAAGCAGTACTTC
CASSTSGTSGQGKQYF
>TRBJ2-1|TRBD1|TRBV7-3|few
TGTGCCAGCAGCCCCAACCCAGGGGGTAAAGGTGAGCAGTTCTTC
CASSPNPGGKGEQFF
>TRBJ2-2|TRBD2|TRBV2|.
TGTGCCAGCAAATCAAGCGGGAGGAACACCGGGGAGCTGTTTTTT
CASKSSGRNTGELFF
>TRBJ1-4|.|TRBV28|many
TGTGCCAGCAGTTTGAAGCGTGAAAAACTGTTTTTT
CASSLKREKLFF
>TRBJ2-7|TRBD1|TRBV20-1|few
TGCAGCGCGGGTCGGACAGGGTTTAGCTACGAGCAGTACTTC
CSAGRTGFSYEQYF
>TRBJ2-1|.|TRBV5-1|.
TGCGCCAGCAGCTTGGACCTCCAGTCCTACAATGAGCAGTTCTTC
CASSLDLQSYNEQFF